Following are 24 T cell receptor beta chains from one sample sequenced in a study of siplizumab effects on memory and regulatory T cells. Only in-frame clones appear in the TCRdb table, and some are missing; sequencing was by immunoSEQ multiplex PCR. This sample has about 10,000 clones, with roughly 50% found just once. The mixed lymphocyte reaction cells were grown together in coculture at 37°C for over 5 days. Which antigens these TCRs recognize remains unknown. The sequencing sample was made of CFSE-low (dividing) CD4+ T cells sorted from an allogeneic mixed lymphocyte reaction. The receptor set was obtained from a human donor in good health; the cells came from an allogeneic mixed lymphocyte reaction.

This clone appeared a few times. The V call is TRBV7-9, the J call TRBJ2-7; D is unresolved. CDR1 and CDR2 from the germline V gene are SEHNR and FQNEAQ (reference sequence). V gave up 1 base and J gave up 0 bases, with 7 bases separating them. The CDR3 runs to 14 residues. The CDR3 nucleotides read TGTGCCAGCAGCTTAGACCCCTCCTCCTACGAGCAGTACTTC. The encoded protein is CASSLDPSSYEQYF.

A few counts support this clone. The chain combines TRBV5-1 with TRBJ1-3; D perhaps matches TRBD1 (6 bases). V was trimmed by 4 bases and J by 0 bases, leaving 11 bases between them. The CDR3 runs to 15 residues. The germline CDR1 and CDR2 sequences are SGHRS and YFSETQ. CDR3 residues: CASSNGQTSGNTIYF. The CDR3 DNA follows: TGCGCCAGCAGCAACGGACAGACCTCTGGAAACACCATATATTTT.

The V call is TRBV15, the J call TRBJ2-7, with D unresolved. With 1 base removed from V and 2 bases from J, the gap between germline ends came to 12 bases. There are 15 residues in the CDR3. Per germline, CDR1 LNHNV and CDR2 YYDKDF (reference sequence). CDR3 DNA: TGTGCCACCAGCAGAGCTAGGGAAGCAGCCTACGAGCAGTACTTC. This gives the protein CATSRAREAAYEQYF.

This clone was picked up a small number of times. The V call is TRBV7-3, the J call TRBJ1-1; D remains unclear. Between the trimmed V and J ends, which lost 3 bases and 5 bases, there was a span of 10 bases. Looked up from germline, CDR1 is SGHTA and CDR2 is FQGTGA. The CDR3 is 13 residues long. The CDR3, as DNA: TGTGCCAGCAGCTTTAGGTACGGGACTGAAGCTTTCTTT. Amino acids: CASSFRYGTEAFF.

This clone rates as medium-sized. CDR3 residues: CAWSVLQGQGGYGYTF. The CDR3 DNA is TGTGCCTGGAGTGTACTTCAGGGACAGGGTGGATATGGCTACACCTTC. J is TRBJ1-2 and V is TRBV30, with 9 bases lining up with TRBD1. The CDR3 has 16 amino acids. V lost 0 bases to trimming and J lost 5 bases; unmatched junction nucleotides: 10. Germline CDR1 GTSNPN, CDR2 SVGIG (reference sequence).

This clone was seen more than once but under ten times. The genes are TRBV2 and TRBJ2-1, with D hard to call. Germline V gene sequence: CDR1 SNHLY, CDR2 FYNNEI. The CDR3 has 13 amino acids. Trimming stripped 0 bases from V and 6 bases from J, with 6 bases between. CDR3 in DNA: TGTGCCAGCAGTGAAGCAGGGTTCAATGAGCAGTTCTTC. Protein product: CASSEAGFNEQFF.

For this clone: This may come from a read error, since a much larger clone is one base off. The genes are TRBV5-8 and TRBJ2-7; the match to TRBD2 covers 7 bases. The germline V gene has CDR1 SGHTS and CDR2 YDEGEE. With 0 bases clipped from V and 8 bases from J, the junction kept 8 bases outside the gene matches. The CDR3 runs 14 residues. The chain's CDR3 is CASSLEGGSRKQYF. In DNA, the CDR3 is TGTGCCAGCAGCTTGGAGGGAGGGAGCAGGAAGCAGTACTTC.

J is TRBJ2-1 and V is TRBV5-1; D is ambiguous. Germline V gene sequence: CDR1 SGHRS, CDR2 YFSETQ. The V and J ends lost 2 bases and 5 bases respectively, with 11 bases between them. The CDR3 totals 14 residues. CDR3 in amino acids: CASSFSTPNNEQFF. CDR3 nucleotide sequence: TGCGCCAGCAGCTTCTCAACCCCCAACAATGAGCAGTTCTTC.

This sequence joins TRBV28 and TRBJ2-5; 9 positions match TRBD1. Matching the DNA end better, TRBJ2-7 makes the J call doubtful. The germline V gene encodes CDR1 MDHEN and CDR2 SYDVKM. The CDR3 is 15 amino acids. CDR3 coding DNA: TGTGCCAGCAGTTTGCCTTGGGACAGGGCCTACGAGCAGTACTTC. Protein sequence: CASSLPWDRAYEQYF.

The chain combines TRBV28 with TRBJ2-1; D tentatively reads TRBD1 or TRBD2 (5 bases each). The CDR3 is 14 amino acids. V gave up 7 bases and J gave up 0 bases, with 10 bases separating them. Germline V CDR1 and CDR2: MDHEN, SYDVKM. The CDR3 sequence: CASIRDLSYNEQFF. The CDR3 coding sequence is TGTGCCAGCATCCGGGACCTCTCCTACAATGAGCAGTTCTTC.

In DNA, the CDR3 is TGCGCCAGCAGCTCAGCGGGAGTCACAGATACGCAGTATTTT. Amino acids: CASSSAGVTDTQYF. The chain is built from TRBV5-1 and TRBJ2-3, with TRBD2 identical over 8 bases. The CDR3 runs 14 residues. Unmatched junction bases numbered 2, after V lost 3 bases and J lost 2 bases. CDR1 and CDR2 (germline): SGHRS, YFSETQ. Complete variable domain (other parts from reference TRBV5-1 and TRBJ2-3): KAGVTQTPRYLIKTRGQQVTLSCSPISGHRSVSWYQQTPGQGLQFLFEYFSETQRNKGNFPGRFSGRQFSNSRSEMNVSTLELGDSALYLCASSSAGVTDTQYFGPGTRLTVL.

Here the CDR3 DNA reads TGTGCCAGCAGTCCCCCCCGACAGGACGGCCCCCGATTCTATGGCTACACCTTC. Residues: CASSPPRQDGPRFYGYTF. J is TRBJ1-2 and V is TRBV28; weak D call: TRBD1 (6 bases). There are 18 residues in the CDR3. V lost 5 bases and J lost 4, with 26 bases in between. Germline loops: CDR1 MDHEN, CDR2 SYDVKM.

This clone was observed a few times. CDR3 sequence: CASSPGQGKRPGELFF. In DNA, the CDR3 is TGTGCCAGTAGTCCCGGACAGGGGAAGCGTCCCGGGGAGCTGTTTTTT. The gene calls are TRBV19 and TRBJ2-2; 9 positions match TRBD1. The trim removed 5 bases at V and 6 bases at J, leaving 10 bases unmatched. The germline V gene has CDR1 LNHDA and CDR2 SQIVND (reference sequence). The CDR3 is made up of 16 amino acids. Full variable domain (outside the CDR3, taken from reference TRBV19 and TRBJ2-2): DGGITQSPKYLFRKEGQNVTLSCEQNLNHDAMYWYRQDPGQGLRLIYYSQIVNDFQKGDIAEGYSVSREKKESFPLTVTSAQKNPTAFYLCASSPGQGKRPGELFFGEGSRLTVL.

This clone came up a few times. CDR3: CASSYPTGASTDTQYF. The CDR3 DNA is TGCGCCAGCAGCTACCCGACAGGAGCTAGCACAGATACGCAGTATTTT. The chain uses TRBV5-1 and TRBJ2-3; possibly TRBD1 for D (6 bases). The V end was cut by 3 bases, the J end by 0 bases, with 14 bases between. CDR3 length equals 16 residues. The V gene's germline CDR1 is SGHRS and CDR2 YFSETQ.

The rearrangement uses TRBV21-1 and TRBJ2-7; TRBD2 is the table's D call and was not checked against the DNA. TRBV21-1 is flagged as a pseudogene. The CDR3 is made up of 14 amino acids. The CDR3 sequence is CARPGRRPSYEQYF. Written as DNA, the CDR3 is TGTGCCAGGCCTGGGAGGCGACCCTCCTACGAGCAGTACTTC.

The chain carries TRBV5-1 and TRBJ2-1; 9 bases map to TRBD2. The CDR3 loop spans 14 amino acids. CDR1 is SGHRS, CDR2 YFSETQ, per germline. The V segment lost 6 bases and the J segment 6 bases; nucleotides outside the gene matches: 7. In DNA, the CDR3 is TGCGCCAGCAATGGCGGGAGGGCCCCCAATGAGCAGTTCTTC. It encodes CASNGGRAPNEQFF.

This clone showed up just a few times. The V gene is TRBV30, the J gene TRBJ2-7; no definite D call. Trimming shortened V by 3 bases and J by 6 bases, and 9 bases separated the two germline ends. The CDR3 length is 11 residues. CDR1 and CDR2 (germline): GTSNPN, SVGIG (reference sequence). The CDR3 sequence is CAWSETVEQYF. The CDR3, as DNA: TGTGCCTGGAGCGAGACTGTCGAGCAGTACTTC.

The rearrangement uses TRBV6-1 and TRBJ2-7; no clear D. Germline CDR1 reads MNHNS; CDR2 reads SASEGT. The V end lost 7 bases, the J end lost 4 bases, and 17 bases lay between the germline ends. This CDR3 is built from 14 residues. CDR3 loop: CASKPTRSLYEQYF. The DNA for the CDR3 is TGTGCCAGCAAACCAACCCGATCTCTATACGAGCAGTACTTC.

This clone turned up a few times. In the same sample, other DNA sequences code for this CDR3. V usage is TRBV5-1 and J usage is TRBJ2-3; TRBD1 is a possible D gene (5 bases). Germline V gene lookup returns CDR1 SGHRS and CDR2 YFSETQ. The V gene lost 0 bases and the J gene lost 0 bases, with 5 bases spanning the gap. The CDR3 is 14 residues long. In DNA form, the CDR3 reads TGCGCCAGCAGCTTGGGGACAAGCACAGATACGCAGTATTTT. This encodes CASSLGTSTDTQYF.

This clone is deemed medium-sized. V gene TRBV4-2 combines with J gene TRBJ1-4; D unclear. The length of the CDR3 is 16 residues. Germline lookup yields CDR1 LGHNA and CDR2 YNFKEQ. Trimming pared 0 bases from V and 6 bases from J, leaving 14 bases between. This CDR3 reads CASSQDQGLWDEKLFF. CDR3 sequence (DNA): TGTGCCAGCAGCCAAGATCAAGGGCTGTGGGATGAAAAACTGTTTTTT.

V usage is TRBV28 and J usage is TRBJ1-3; possible D gene TRBD1, 6 bases. The germline V gene has CDR1 MDHEN and CDR2 SYDVKM. The germline V and J ends were trimmed by 8 bases and 6 bases, with 14 bases remaining between them. This CDR3 comprises 13 residues. The CDR3 reads CASLDRNVNTIYF. The CDR3 nucleotides read TGTGCCAGCCTAGACAGGAACGTAAACACCATATATTTT.

This clone was seen a handful of times. CDR3: CASSSGTGRTGGPSGGFF. CDR3 nucleotide sequence: TGCGCCAGCAGTTCCGGGACAGGGAGGACGGGAGGGCCCTCAGGAGGGTTCTTC. This chain uses TRBV5-1 with TRBJ2-1; D may be TRBD1 (9 bases). The germline CDR1 and CDR2 sequences are SGHRS and YFSETQ. V was clipped by 5 bases and J by 15 bases, with 36 bases between them. The CDR3 consists of 18 residues.

The chain links TRBV20-1 to TRBJ1-1; D uncertain. The CDR3 is 11 amino acids. The germline V and J ends were trimmed by 1 base and 7 bases, with 7 bases remaining between them. Germline assignment: CDR1 DFQATT and CDR2 SNEGSKA (reference sequence). The CDR3 reads CSARGQREAFF. The CDR3 DNA reads TGCAGTGCTAGAGGGCAGCGTGAAGCTTTCTTT.

This clone was recorded a few times. This chain joins TRBV7-2 and TRBJ2-1, with 13 bases matching TRBD2. The CDR3 covers 15 residues. V trimming: 6 bases; J trimming: 8 bases; junction bases outside the gene matches: 7. Germline V lookup: CDR1 SGHTA, CDR2 FQGNSA. CDR3 in amino acids: CASSTSGRGLDEQFF. The CDR3 DNA is TGTGCCAGCAGTACTAGCGGGAGGGGTTTGGATGAGCAGTTCTTC.